Sequencing of this T cell receptor (beta chain) was carried out in a study of patients and donors after allogeneic stem cell transplantation. One entry per CDR3 protein, called by TCRdb with MiXCR from the RT-PCR reads. The sample yields around 240,000 distinct CDR3 sequences, 13% to 15% seen once. This clonotype occurred many times. This CDR3 has 15 residues. Looked up from germline, CDR1 is SGHDN and CDR2 is FVKESK. Trimming removed 1 base at V and 8 bases at J, with 15 bases between. The sample comprised blood, either unsorted or a sorted T cell fraction (not recorded which). The sequence was collected from a human donor who was either an allogeneic HSCT recipient or a stem cell or donor lymphocyte infusion donor (not recorded which). It is not recorded whose cells these are; they may come from a transplant donor. The chain has TRBV14 and TRBJ2-1; D gene ambiguous. Here the CDR3 reads CASSQVQALGDEQFF. The CDR3 region has the DNA TGTGCCAGCAGCCAAGTGCAGGCGCTTGGAGATGAGCAGTTCTTC.